This T cell receptor (beta chain) was retrieved from a study of breast tumors, draining lymph nodes, adjacent tissues. TCRdb processed the multiplex PCR reads anew with MiXCR; each CDR3 protein has one entry. The sample has more than 10,000 distinct CDR3 sequences, just over 70% seen once. The TCR comes from a female donor with breast cancer. Some clones in this sample may be carry-over from other donors' samples. The specimen was tumor-adjacent breast tissue.

The CDR3 sequence: CASRSNRGDEQYF. DNA for the CDR3: TGTGCCAGCAGGTCGAACAGGGGAGACGAGCAGTACTTC. V usage is TRBV12-3 or TRBV12-4 and J usage is TRBJ2-7, with TRBD1 identical over 7 bases. The CDR3 covers 13 residues. After removal of 6 bases from V and 5 bases from J, the junction contained 7 bases not matched to a gene.